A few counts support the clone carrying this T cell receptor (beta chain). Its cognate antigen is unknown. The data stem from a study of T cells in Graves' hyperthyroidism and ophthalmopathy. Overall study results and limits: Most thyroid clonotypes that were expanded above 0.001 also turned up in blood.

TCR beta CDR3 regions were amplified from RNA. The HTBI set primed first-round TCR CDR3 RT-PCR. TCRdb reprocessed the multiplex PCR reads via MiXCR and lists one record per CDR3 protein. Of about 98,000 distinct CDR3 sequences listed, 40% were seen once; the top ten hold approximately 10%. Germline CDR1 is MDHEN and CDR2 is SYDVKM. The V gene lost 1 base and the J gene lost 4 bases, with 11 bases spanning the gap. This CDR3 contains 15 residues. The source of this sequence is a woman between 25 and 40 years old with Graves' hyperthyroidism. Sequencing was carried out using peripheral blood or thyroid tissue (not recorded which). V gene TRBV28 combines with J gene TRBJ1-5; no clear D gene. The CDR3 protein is CASSLYRTGNQPQHF. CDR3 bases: TGTGCCAGCAGTTTATATCGGACGGGGAATCAGCCCCAGCATTTT.